Each of the 12 T cell receptor beta chains below was sequenced from the same sample in a study of cytomegalovirus exposure and HLA in healthy donors. The PCR contained 60 Vbeta and 13 Jbeta primers. Assay: immunoSEQ multiplex PCR; the TCRdb copy retains only in-frame clones and omits some. The table shows about 180,000 clones, with about three quarters occurring only once. The sample taken for sequencing was PBMCs. All receptors come from a middle-aged man in good health and CMV-seropositive.

This sequence joins TRBV5-1 and TRBJ2-2, with D perhaps matching TRBD2 (6 bases). CDR1 is SGHRS and CDR2 is YFSETQ in the germline V gene. The CDR3 extends over 14 amino acids. V was cut by 4 bases and J by 3 bases, with 10 bases left in between. In DNA, the CDR3 is TGCGCCAGCAGCCCCGGGGGTTACACCGGGGAGCTGTTTTTT. Its translation is CASSPGGYTGELFF. The whole variable domain, remainder taken from reference TRBV5-1 and TRBJ2-2, is KAGVTQTPRYLIKTRGQQVTLSCSPISGHRSVSWYQQTPGQGLQFLFEYFSETQRNKGNFPGRFSGRQFSNSRSEMNVSTLELGDSALYLCASSPGGYTGELFFGEGSRLTVL.

The genes are TRBV21-1 and TRBJ2-7; the table's D call of TRBD2 was not tested on the DNA. TRBV21-1 is a recognized pseudogene. This CDR3 comprises 12 residues. The CDR3 is CASSKVFLEQYF. For the CDR3, the DNA is TGTGCCAGCAGCAAAGTTTTCCTCGAGCAGTACTTC.

V and J are TRBV7-9 and TRBJ2-5; 8 bases are shared with TRBD1. Germline V gene lookup returns CDR1 SEHNR and CDR2 FQNEAQ (reference sequence). CDR3 length equals 14 residues. Trimming cost V 5 bases and J 2 bases; bases outside gene matches: 4. CDR3 sequence reads: CASSPRTGQETQYF. The CDR3 DNA is TGTGCCAGCAGCCCGAGGACAGGGCAAGAGACCCAGTACTTC.

The chain recombines TRBV12-5 with TRBJ2-3, with 8 bases that match TRBD2. The ends lost 6 bases at V and 4 bases at J; junction bases unmatched: 12. CDR1 is LGHNT, CDR2 FRNRAP, per germline. This CDR3 region has 16 residues. CDR3 region: CASGSGASGHADTQYF. In nucleotides, the CDR3 is TGTGCTAGTGGCTCAGGGGCTAGCGGGCACGCAGATACGCAGTATTTT.

The chain is built from TRBV5-1 and TRBJ2-1; 7 bases agree with TRBD1. Trimming removed 5 bases from V and 8 bases from J; junction bases left unmatched: 4. The CDR3 loop spans 12 amino acids. CDR1 is SGHRS and CDR2 is YFSETQ in the germline V gene. The CDR3 region is CASRTTGDEQFF. The CDR3 DNA reads TGCGCCAGCAGAACCACAGGGGATGAGCAGTTCTTC.

The chain employs TRBV10-3 and TRBJ2-7; D not resolved. V shed 0 bases and J shed 1 base, with 7 bases lying between them. From germline, CDR1 is ENHRY and CDR2 SYGVKD. This CDR3 region has 14 residues. In DNA, the CDR3 is TGTGCCATCAGTGAGTCGTTGACTTCCTACGAGCAGTACTTC. This translates into CAISESLTSYEQYF.

The CDR3 protein is CASRTQGEEKLFF. In DNA form, the CDR3 reads TGTGCCAGCAGGACACAGGGGGAAGAAAAACTGTTTTTT. The gene calls are TRBV7-9 and TRBJ1-4; 8 bases are shared with TRBD1. Per the germline V gene, CDR1 is SEHNR and CDR2 is FQNEAQ (reference sequence). Germline trimming cut 6 bases from V and 8 bases from J; bases unmatched to any gene: 5. The CDR3 consists of 13 residues.

With regard to this clone: A read error may produce the germline difference seen at one junction end. The J gene is TRBJ2-6, the V gene TRBV6-5, with D tentatively TRBD1 (6 bases). The germline gives CDR1 MNHEY, CDR2 SVGAGI. The CDR3 runs to 15 residues. The DNA of the CDR3 is TGTGCCAGCACCACTGGGGGCGCCGGGGCCAACGGCCTGACTTTC. It codes for CASTTGGAGANGLTF.

V usage is TRBV19 and J usage is TRBJ2-1; TRBD2 aligns across 7 bases. The germline V gene encodes CDR1 LNHDA and CDR2 SQIVND (reference sequence). V was pared by 0 bases and J by 9 bases, with 11 bases of the junction left unmatched. This CDR3 contains 16 residues. This CDR3 reads CASSIDRGRAVVEQFF. CDR3 nucleotide sequence: TGTGCCAGTAGTATAGACCGGGGGAGGGCGGTGGTTGAGCAGTTCTTC.

This clone was picked up one time. V usage is TRBV5-1 and J usage is TRBJ2-3, with TRBD2 matching over 12 bases. Germline values: CDR1 SGHRS, CDR2 YFSETQ. The junction had 7 bases not matched to a gene; V was cut back by 4 bases and J by 4 bases. The CDR3 is made up of 16 amino acids. CDR3: CASSQGLAGNADTQYF. CDR3 in DNA: TGCGCCAGCAGCCAAGGACTAGCGGGAAACGCAGATACGCAGTATTTT. The whole variable domain, remainder taken from reference TRBV5-1 and TRBJ2-3, is KAGVTQTPRYLIKTRGQQVTLSCSPISGHRSVSWYQQTPGQGLQFLFEYFSETQRNKGNFPGRFSGRQFSNSRSEMNVSTLELGDSALYLCASSQGLAGNADTQYFGPGTRLTVL.

This clone has more than one count but fewer than ten. The chain carries TRBV11-2 and TRBJ2-4, with a tentative D call TRBD1 (5 bases). The CDR3 extends over 16 amino acids. The germline V gene encodes CDR1 SGHAT and CDR2 FQNNGV. Trimming cost V 5 bases and J 0 bases, with 14 bases left between them. DNA for the CDR3: TGTGCCAGCAGCCTCGGCAGGGCCATAGCCAAAAACATTCAGTACTTC. Translating it yields CASSLGRAIAKNIQYF.

The chain employs TRBV2 and TRBJ1-3, with unresolved D. CDR1 and CDR2 (germline): SNHLY, FYNNEI. This CDR3 region has 14 residues. V lost 6 bases and J lost 0, with 9 bases in between. The CDR3 region has the DNA TGTGCCAGCAGATATAGCTTCTCTGGAAACACCATATATTTT. This codes for CASRYSFSGNTIYF.